A single sample is the source of the 16 T cell receptor beta chains below, sequenced in a study of blood T cells in healthy people across ages. The second PCR ran about 6 to 12 cycles with a sample-barcoded 5' primer and J-beta primers. One entry per CDR3 protein, called by TCRdb with MiXCR from the 5' RACE reads. The table records hundreds of thousands of distinct CDR3 sequences, roughly half of them present only once. Specimen: blood. Receptors were obtained from a woman aged 80 or older in good health.

V is TRBV7-2 and J is TRBJ2-7, with 7 bases matching TRBD2. Germline CDR1 and CDR2: SGHTA and FQGNSA. This CDR3 has 16 amino acids. Trimming removed 2 bases from V and 2 bases from J; junction bases left unmatched: 9. The CDR3 here is CASSLYGGSVPYEQYF. The CDR3, as DNA: TGTGCCAGCAGCTTATATGGCGGGAGCGTTCCCTACGAGCAGTACTTC.

In its sample, this clonotype was seen many times. The genes are TRBV7-2 and TRBJ2-3; tentatively, D is TRBD1 (6 bases). The germline gives CDR1 SGHTA, CDR2 FQGNSA. The CDR3 totals 16 residues. Trimming shortened V by 2 bases and J by 0 bases, and 12 bases separated the two germline ends. The CDR3: CASSLLGGTSTDTQYF. Here the CDR3 DNA reads TGTGCCAGCAGCTTACTTGGGGGCACTAGCACAGATACGCAGTATTTT.

To note about this clonotype: Since a much larger clone is just one base distant, this may be a read error. The chain joins TRBV12-3 or TRBV12-4 to TRBJ2-6; D remains ambiguous. The CDR3 is made up of 15 amino acids. Deletions cut 6 bases from V and 0 bases from J, with 9 bases between. The CDR3 nucleotides read TGTGCCAGCAGAGGACGGTGCTCTGGGGCCAACGTCCTGACTTTC. Encoded protein: CASRGRCSGANVLTF.

The chain is built from TRBV7-2 and TRBJ1-2; possibly TRBD1 for D (6 bases). V shed 3 bases and J shed 5 bases, with 10 bases lying between them. The CDR3 loop spans 13 amino acids. Germline V gives CDR1 SGHTA, CDR2 FQGNSA. The CDR3 bases are TGTGCCAGCAGCTTCTCGACAGGATATGGCTACACCTTC. It encodes CASSFSTGYGYTF.

V gene TRBV20-1 combines with J gene TRBJ2-1; D is ambiguous. The DNA end lines up better with TRBJ2-7; the J call may be wrong. The CDR3 is made up of 15 amino acids. Per the germline V gene, CDR1 is DFQATT and CDR2 is SNEGSKA (reference sequence). CDR3 amino acids: CSASGGASSYNEQYF. CDR3 nucleotides: TGCAGTGCTAGTGGCGGAGCAAGCTCCTACAATGAGCAGTACTTC.

The rearrangement joins TRBV20-1 to TRBJ2-5, with 10 bases matching TRBD1. Germline-derived CDR1 and CDR2 are DFQATT and SNEGSKA (reference sequence). The CDR3 is 14 residues long. With 3 bases clipped from V and 4 bases from J, the junction kept 5 bases outside the gene matches. The CDR3 DNA reads TGCAGTGCTAGGCCAAGGACAGGGGGAGAGACCCAGTACTTC. Protein product: CSARPRTGGETQYF.

A single count supports this clonotype. The junction shows a germline mismatch at one end, possibly a read error. The genes are TRBV20-1 and TRBJ2-3; D is perhaps TRBD1 (5 bases). CDR1 and CDR2 from the germline V gene are DFQATT and SNEGSKA (reference sequence). The CDR3 runs 14 residues. The CDR3 nucleotides read TGCAGTGCTAGAGTGGGGCGCTCGTCAGATATGCAGTATTTT. It codes for CSARVGRSSDMQYF.

This clonotype has just a few counts. A read error may explain this, as a much larger clone is one base away. The V and J genes are TRBV7-9 and TRBJ2-7; no clear D. The V end was cut by 5 bases, the J end by 2 bases, with 10 bases between. The CDR3 sequence is 13 residues long. Germline V gives CDR1 SEHNR, CDR2 FQNEAQ (reference sequence). CDR3 amino acids: CASSVTGPYEQYF. The CDR3 nucleotides are TGTGCCAGCAGCGTAACCGGGCCCTACGAGCAGTACTTC.

This sequence joins TRBV10-3 and TRBJ1-5, with D unresolved. CDR1 and CDR2 (germline): ENHRY, SYGVKD. CDR3 length equals 15 residues. Trimming removed 4 bases from V and 0 bases from J, with 10 bases in between. CDR3 sequence reads: CAISAATDSNQPQHF. CDR3 in DNA: TGTGCCATCAGTGCGGCGACGGATAGCAATCAGCCCCAGCATTTT.

This clonotype was counted at least ten times. The chain links TRBV29-1 to TRBJ2-5, with D unclear. The CDR3 covers 11 residues. Per the germline V gene, CDR1 is SQVTM and CDR2 is ANQGSEA. V dropped 4 bases and J dropped 1 base, with 4 bases sitting between them. The DNA of the CDR3 is TGCAGCGTTGCCCTCCAAGAGACCCAGTACTTC. It specifies CSVALQETQYF.

V is TRBV7-9 and J is TRBJ1-2; 9 bases align to TRBD1. Germline trimming cut 5 bases from V and 7 bases from J; bases unmatched to any gene: 5. Germline loops: CDR1 SEHNR, CDR2 FQNEAQ (reference sequence). This CDR3 has 13 residues. In DNA, the CDR3 is TGTGCCAGCAGCCGAACAGGGGGCGGTGGCTACACCTTC. Its protein product is CASSRTGGGGYTF.

As to this clonotype: This may be a read error: a much more frequent sequence differs by one nucleotide. This chain joins TRBV27 and TRBJ1-2, with unresolved D. Germline V CDR1 and CDR2: MNHEY, SMNVEV (reference sequence). The CDR3 is 15 amino acids. V dropped 5 bases and J dropped 5 bases, with 18 bases sitting between them. The CDR3 spells CASSPGSRGGYGYTF. CDR3 in DNA: TGTGCCAGCAGTCCCGGTAGTCGGGGAGGGTATGGCTACACCTTC.

The chain employs TRBV11-2 and TRBJ2-4; TRBD2 might be the D (6 bases). The DNA matches TRBJ2-7 better at its end, which makes the J call doubtful. This CDR3 is 14 amino acids long. The germline V gene has CDR1 SGHAT and CDR2 FQNNGV. In DNA, the CDR3 is TGTGCCAGCAGCTTCGGCGGGATCTCCTACGAGCAGTACTTC. The encoded protein is CASSFGGISYEQYF.

This clonotype was counted between two and nine times. The rearrangement joins TRBV18 to TRBJ1-1; perhaps TRBD1 as D (5 bases). The germline CDR1 and CDR2 sequences are KGHSH and LQKENI. The CDR3 runs 14 residues. V shed 3 bases and J shed 4 bases, with 12 bases lying between them. This chain's CDR3 is CASSPTGGSTEAFF. Written as DNA, the CDR3 is TGTGCCAGCTCACCCACCGGGGGGTCCACTGAAGCTTTCTTT.

Note on this clonotype: At one end the junction does not follow the germline gene, possibly because of a read error. The chain joins TRBV27 to TRBJ2-5; D is possibly TRBD2 (6 bases). The DNA matches TRBJ2-7 better at its end, which makes the J call doubtful. Germline loops: CDR1 MNHEY, CDR2 SMNVEV (reference sequence). CDR3 length: 14 residues. As DNA, the CDR3 is TGTGCCAACAGTTTATGGGGGGTGCCGGGCGAGCAGTACTTC. Its translation is CANSLWGVPGEQYF.

The V gene is TRBV6-1, the J gene TRBJ2-4, with TRBD2 matching 10 bases. With the DNA end fitting TRBJ2-7 better, the J assignment may be wrong. This CDR3 has 14 residues. Germline V gene data show CDR1 as MNHNS and CDR2 as SASEGT. Written as DNA, the CDR3 is TGTGCCAGCAGTCTAGCGGGGGATAACTACGAGCAGTACTTC. Its translation: CASSLAGDNYEQYF.